This T cell receptor beta chain was found in a study of blood T cell repertoires in COVID-19. The wider study: The United States, Italy and Spain were the sources of the acute and convalescent COVID-19 samples. PBMCs, B-cell-depleted T cells, or T cells were the source of the cDNA or gDNA that made up the material.

As processed by the authors: Reference gene primer amplification in the assay estimated nucleated cell counts. Sequencing was performed with immunoSEQ multiplex PCR; in TCRdb, only in-frame clones are kept and a portion is missing. That table furnishes V, J and clone size, whereas the DNA furnished D and trimming. The repertoire holds roughly 150,000 clones, about 86% seen once, with less than 20% in the top ten. The CDR3 consists of 15 residues. Trimming removed 6 bases at V and 1 base at J, with 13 bases between. Germline loops: CDR1 MNHEY, CDR2 SVGAGI. The origin of this receptor is a woman aged 80 or over with acute or convalescent COVID-19. The sample comprised peripheral blood. This sequence joins TRBV6-5 and TRBJ2-1; perhaps TRBD2 as D (6 bases). The CDR3 is CASSASTSSYNEQFF. CDR3 sequence (DNA): TGTGCCAGCAGCGCATCGACTAGTTCCTACAATGAGCAGTTCTTC.